A single count supports the clone carrying this TCR beta chain. Researchers ran the PCR with 60 Vbeta and 13 Jbeta primers. Profiling relied on immunoSEQ multiplex PCR, and the TCRdb table lists in-frame clones only, not all of them. Among tens of thousands of clones, under 85% were seen once, and the ten largest hold 51%. This entry is derived from a study of cytomegalovirus exposure and HLA in healthy donors. The TCR comes from a man aged 45-65 years in good health and CMV-seropositive. The sample comprised PBMCs.

CDR3 nucleotides: TGTGCCAGCAGCTTATTTGAACAAACTGAAGCTTTCTTT. Protein: CASSLFEQTEAFF. The V call is TRBV11-1, the J call TRBJ1-1; D not certain. The germline V gene has CDR1 SGHAT and CDR2 FQDESV (reference sequence). Trimming shortened V by 2 bases and J by 5 bases, and 9 bases separated the two germline ends. This CDR3 is built from 13 residues.